These T cell receptor beta chains were read from a single sample in a study of shared clonotypes between healthy human individuals. Repertoires were generated with immunoSEQ multiplex PCR, while TCRdb's copy carries only in-frame clones and drops some. The table includes hundreds of thousands of clones, 74% detected once. Input material: memory CD4+ T cells sorted from blood. Source of these receptors: a woman in her twenties or thirties in good health. Each CDR3 is given with its conserved first and last residue. A D gene is named only where the DNA matches it firmly. Not every row has a clone size; where given, it reads once, few, many or a size class.

clone_size j_call v_call d_call cdr3_aa cdr3_nt
NA TRBJ2-2 TRBV27 NA CASSLSGAGRSLVELFF TGTGCCAGCAGTTTATCGGGGGCAGGGCGGTCTCTAGTGGAGCTGTTTTTT
NA TRBJ2-5 TRBV28 TRBD1 CASSLSGGILETQYF TGTGCCAGCAGTCTCTCAGGGGGCATCCTGGAGACCCAGTACTTC
NA TRBJ2-7 TRBV5-6 TRBD1 CASSLRQGNEQYF TGTGCCAGCAGCTTGAGACAGGGGAACGAGCAGTACTTC
NA TRBJ2-7 TRBV5-1 TRBD2 CASSPGLEGGEQYF TGCGCCAGCAGCCCCGGACTAGAAGGAGGCGAGCAGTACTTC
NA TRBJ2-5 TRBV5-1 TRBD2 CASSLLGSSGSRFAETQYF TGCGCCAGCAGCTTGCTAGGGAGTAGCGGGAGTCGTTTTGCGGAGACCCAGTACTTC
NA TRBJ1-1 TRBV5-1 TRBD1 CASSLGTGYNTEAFF TGCGCCAGCAGCTTGGGGACAGGGTACAACACTGAAGCTTTCTTT
NA TRBJ2-7 TRBV5-4 TRBD2 CASSLEREFYEQYF TGTGCCAGCAGCTTGGAGCGGGAGTTCTACGAGCAGTACTTC
NA TRBJ1-2 TRBV27 NA CASKGWGGNYGYTF TGTGCCAGCAAAGGTTGGGGGGGCAACTATGGCTACACCTTC
NA TRBJ2-2 TRBV2 NA CASGQTGANTGELFF TGTGCCAGCGGTCAGACAGGAGCGAACACCGGGGAGCTGTTTTTT
NA TRBJ1-4 TRBV19 TRBD1 CASTEGRGANEKLFF TGTGCCAGTACCGAAGGCAGGGGGGCGAATGAAAAACTGTTTTTT
NA TRBJ2-1 TRBV1 NA CTSSRSKLYNEQFF TGCACCAGCAGCAGATCCAAACTCTACAATGAGCAGTTCTTC
NA TRBJ2-7 TRBV19 NA CASTMRTGGSYEQYF TGTGCCAGTACCATGAGGACTGGGGGATCCTACGAGCAGTACTTC
NA TRBJ1-3 TRBV11-3 TRBD1 CASSFQFRDRGSGNTIYF TGTGCCAGCAGCTTCCAATTTCGGGACAGGGGTTCTGGAAACACCATATATTTT
NA TRBJ1-1 TRBV18 NA CASSPEQGNTEAFF TGTGCCAGCTCACCAGAGCAGGGAAACACTGAAGCTTTCTTT
NA TRBJ1-3 TRBV28 TRBD1 CASSRGTGVLAGNTIYF TGTGCCAGCAGTCGAGGGACAGGGGTTTTGGCTGGAAACACCATATATTTT
NA TRBJ1-4 TRBV5-1 TRBD1 CASSLGDRKDEKLFF TGCGCCAGCAGCTTGGGGGACAGGAAGGATGAAAAACTGTTTTTT
NA TRBJ2-1 TRBV5-1 TRBD2 CASSPGTSGLEQFF TGCGCCAGCAGCCCGGGGACTAGCGGGCTCGAGCAGTTCTTC
once TRBJ2-7 TRBV10-1 NA CASSEYRGARNEQYF TGCGCCAGCAGTGAGTATCGGGGGGCGCGTAACGAGCAGTACTTC
NA TRBJ2-5 TRBV2 NA CASSDTFGTETQYF TGTGCCAGCAGTGATACCTTTGGAACGGAGACCCAGTACTTC
NA TRBJ2-7 TRBV12-5 NA CAGDVLKNHRVEQYF TGTGCTGGGGACGTGCTAAAGAATCACAGGGTCGAGCAGTACTTC
many TRBJ1-3 TRBV19 NA CASSQVTSGNTIYF TGTGCCTCATCACAGGTAACCTCTGGAAACACCATATATTTT
few TRBJ1-1 TRBV5-4 NA CASSSRTGSHTEAFF TGTGCCAGCAGCTCCAGAACAGGGAGCCACACTGAAGCTTTCTTT
NA TRBJ1-3 TRBV29-1 TRBD1 CSVERDSSGNTIYF TGCAGCGTCGAACGGGACAGCTCTGGAAACACCATATATTTT
few TRBJ2-1 TRBV11-2 NA CASSPPPGGEQFF TGTGCCAGCAGCCCTCCCCCTGGGGGCGAGCAGTTCTTC
many TRBJ2-1 TRBV20-1 TRBD2 CSAALREGTFF TGCAGTGCTGCCCTGCGGGAGGGGACGTTCTTC
NA TRBJ2-7 TRBV25-1 NA CASSESGGMDEQYF TGTGCCAGCAGTGAATCTGGGGGTATGGACGAGCAGTACTTC
NA TRBJ2-1 TRBV5-8 TRBD2 CASSLALSSGSGNEQFF TGTGCCAGCAGCTTGGCGCTGTCTAGCGGGAGTGGGAATGAGCAGTTCTTC
NA TRBJ2-5 TRBV7-8 TRBD1 CASSLDRLGKTQYF TGTGCCAGCAGCTTGGACAGGTTAGGAAAGACCCAGTACTTC
NA TRBJ2-1 TRBV5-4 NA CASSFLGRKGSEQFF TGTGCCAGCAGCTTTCTCGGAAGAAAAGGGTCTGAGCAGTTCTTC
NA TRBJ1-5 TRBV27 NA CASVSIRGQPNQPQHF TGTGCCAGCGTCTCCATCAGGGGACAACCAAATCAGCCCCAGCATTTT
NA TRBJ1-2 TRBV21-1 NA CASSPEEGADYGYTF TGTGCCAGCAGCCCTGAAGAGGGGGCAGACTATGGCTACACCTTC
NA TRBJ1-2 TRBV28 NA CASKKGHGYTF TGTGCCAGCAAAAAAGGCCATGGCTACACCTTC
once TRBJ2-2 TRBV27 NA CASRGQAGTGELFF TGTGCCAGCAGAGGTCAAGCAGGAACCGGGGAGCTGTTTTTT
NA TRBJ1-1 TRBV5-1 NA CASSPRGWKMVAFF TGCGCCAGCAGCCCCCGGGGGTGGAAGATGGTAGCTTTCTTT
NA TRBJ1-2 TRBV7-2 TRBD1 CASSFHRDRGGYTF TGTGCCAGCAGCTTTCACCGGGACAGGGGTGGCTACACCTTC
NA TRBJ2-1 TRBV6-5 NA CASSHGEGQFF TGTGCCAGCAGCCACGGTGAGGGGCAGTTCTTC
NA TRBJ2-7 TRBV2 TRBD2 CASSEEGLAGASYEQYF TGTGCCAGCAGTGAAGAGGGACTAGCGGGGGCCTCCTACGAGCAGTACTTC
NA TRBJ1-1 TRBV15 NA CATSTQLDTEAFF TGTGCCACCAGCACACAGCTAGACACTGAAGCTTTCTTT
NA TRBJ1-2 TRBV9 TRBD1 CASSVGATTGNYGYTF TGTGCCAGCAGCGTAGGAGCGACGACAGGGAACTATGGCTACACCTTC
NA TRBJ2-7 TRBV9 NA CASSVGDLSYEQYF TGTGCCAGCAGCGTAGGGGACCTGTCCTACGAGCAGTACTTC
NA TRBJ1-5 TRBV18 NA CASSPRDDQPQHF TGTGCCAGCTCACCAAGAGACGATCAGCCCCAGCATTTT
few TRBJ1-1 TRBV7-2 NA CASSGTPRDTEAFF TGTGCCAGCAGCGGGACACCTCGGGACACTGAAGCTTTCTTT